The 24 T cell receptor beta chains listed next were all sequenced from one sample in a study of post-analysis software for immune sequencing data. What these receptors recognize is not known. Whole-study findings and limits: There were a few TRBV segments more frequent in patients than controls, and TRBV5-6, TRBV5-1 and TRBV20-1 were among them.

Incorporated into the TCR beta cDNA libraries were unique molecular identifiers, which served to reduce PCR and sequencing biases. TCRdb processed the PCR reads anew with MiXCR; each CDR3 protein has one entry. The table has 500,000 to 600,000 distinct CDR3 sequences, 44% seen once; the top ten hold around 1.7%. Material for sequencing was blood. The receptor set was obtained from a girl aged 10 to 17 with multiple sclerosis.

As for this clonotype: An end of the junction does not agree with germline; a read error may underlie this. The rearrangement links TRBV24-1 to TRBJ2-5; tentatively, D is TRBD1 (6 bases). Germline V gene lookup returns CDR1 KGHDR and CDR2 SFDVKD. This CDR3 has 21 amino acids. CDR3 amino acids: CATSDPEPGQGTSRYQETQYF. DNA for the CDR3: TGTGCCACTAGCGATCCGGAACCGGGACAAGGGACCTCTCGCTACCAGGAGACCCAGTACTTC.

This clonotype was counted a few times. This rearrangement joins TRBV3-1 to TRBJ1-2; unclear D gene. CDR3 size: 12 residues. V was trimmed by 4 bases and J by 8 bases, leaving 11 bases between them. Looked up from germline, CDR1 is LGHDT and CDR2 is YNNKEL (reference sequence). CDR3 nucleotides: TGTGCCAGCAGCCTCGGGGAGGCGGGCTACACCTTC. Its protein is CASSLGEAGYTF.

J is TRBJ2-1 and V is TRBV10-3; 8 nucleotides agree with TRBD1. There are 14 residues in the CDR3. V was clipped by 10 bases and J by 0 bases; unmatched bases: 5. Per germline, CDR1 ENHRY and CDR2 SYGVKD. This CDR3 is CATQGQGSYNEQFF. The CDR3 DNA follows: TGTGCCACCCAAGGACAGGGCTCCTACAATGAGCAGTTCTTC.

A few counts support this clonotype. The genes are TRBV12-3 or TRBV12-4 and TRBJ1-2; D may be TRBD1 (5 bases). V lost 3 bases to trimming and J lost 6 bases, with 14 bases between them. The CDR3 is made up of 14 amino acids. The CDR3 reads CASSFGEGIDGYTF. CDR3 nucleotides: TGTGCCAGCAGTTTCGGGGAGGGGATAGATGGCTACACCTTC.

J is TRBJ1-6 and V is TRBV20-1; D is unclear. Trimming removed 1 base from V and 7 bases from J, with 11 bases in between. CDR3 size: 14 residues. Germline V gene data show CDR1 as DFQATT and CDR2 as SNEGSKA (reference sequence). In DNA, the CDR3 is TGCAGTGCTAGAGTGAGGCAGGCCAATTCACCCCTCCACTTT. It translates to CSARVRQANSPLHF.

This chain uses TRBV7-8 with TRBJ1-4; D perhaps matches TRBD1 (6 bases). V lost 3 bases, J lost 7 bases, and 9 bases lay in between. CDR3 length: 13 residues. The germline gives CDR1 SGHVS, CDR2 FQNEAQ. Here the CDR3 reads CASSLGDTEKLFF. CDR3 nucleotides: TGTGCCAGCAGCTTGGGGGACACTGAAAAACTGTTTTTT. Together with reference TRBV7-8 and TRBJ1-4, the CDR3 gives the full variable domain: GAGVSQSPRYKVAKRGQDVALRCDPISGHVSLFWYQQALGQGPEFLTYFQNEAQLDKSGLPSDRFFAERPEGSVSTLKIQRTQQEDSAVYLCASSLGDTEKLFFGSGTQLSVL.

This clonotype was seen a few times. The V and J genes are TRBV29-1 and TRBJ2-3; 10 nucleotides match TRBD2. CDR1 is SQVTM and CDR2 is ANQGSEA in the germline V gene. This CDR3 is built from 15 residues. The junction had 6 bases not matched to a gene; V was cut back by 1 base and J by 5 bases. The CDR3 loop reads CSVEGVSGGRDTQYF. As DNA, the CDR3 is TGCAGCGTTGAAGGTGTTAGCGGGGGGAGAGATACGCAGTATTTT.

The rearrangement uses TRBV6-5 and TRBJ2-5; 8 bases map to TRBD2. CDR3 length: 18 amino acids. V was pared by 0 bases and J by 5 bases, with 14 bases of the junction left unmatched. Looked up from germline, CDR1 is MNHEY and CDR2 is SVGAGI. CDR3 nucleotides: TGTGCCAGCAGTTACTCCCTGCCGGGAGGGTCCTCGGGGGAGACCCAGTACTTC. This codes for CASSYSLPGGSSGETQYF.

Concerning this clonotype itself: Its ends do not fully match the called genes, so a read error is possible. The J gene is TRBJ1-2, the V gene TRBV6-6; D is possibly TRBD1 (6 bases). Germline V gives CDR1 MNHNY, CDR2 SVGAGI (reference sequence). This CDR3 comprises 15 residues. Here the CDR3 DNA reads TGTGCCACCACCACCGGGATAGGGGGGATCTATAGCTACACCTTC. It yields the protein CATTTGIGGIYSYTF.

The J gene is TRBJ2-1, the V gene TRBV24-1; D is unresolved. With 3 bases removed from V and 6 bases from J, the gap between germline ends came to 8 bases. The CDR3 contains 13 residues. Germline V gene data show CDR1 as KGHDR and CDR2 as SFDVKD. The CDR3 loop is CATSDHNFNEQFF. CDR3 DNA sequence: TGTGCCACCAGTGATCACAACTTCAATGAGCAGTTCTTC.

In its sample, this clonotype was seen a few times. The V call is TRBV12-3 or TRBV12-4, the J call TRBJ2-7; D might be TRBD1 or TRBD2, each matching 5 bases. This CDR3 comprises 16 residues. Trimming cost V 5 bases and J 0 bases, with 17 bases left between them. CDR3 sequence: CASSPFPGPSSYEQYF. In DNA form, the CDR3 reads TGTGCCAGCAGTCCCTTTCCGGGGCCTAGCTCCTACGAGCAGTACTTC.

V usage is TRBV7-9 and J usage is TRBJ2-4; either TRBD1 or TRBD2 may supply D (6 bases each). Trimming took off 2 bases at V and 13 bases at J, with 12 bases between the two ends. Germline-derived CDR1 and CDR2 are SEHNR and FQNEAQ (reference sequence). The CDR3 length is 12 residues. CDR3 in amino acids: CASSLSGEEQYF. The CDR3 bases are TGTGCCAGCAGCTTATCAGGGGAGGAGCAGTACTTC.

The chain is built from TRBV6-1 and TRBJ2-1; D is possibly TRBD1 (6 bases). The V gene's germline CDR1 is MNHNS and CDR2 SASEGT. V lost 4 bases, J lost 12 bases, and 10 bases lay in between. The CDR3 totals 11 residues. In DNA, the CDR3 is TGTGCCAGCAGTGTGGGGGCGAGGCAGTTCTTC. Amino acid sequence: CASSVGARQFF.

This clonotype was seen a handful of times. The chain has TRBV7-6 and TRBJ2-7, with 7 nucleotides matching TRBD2. There are 14 residues in the CDR3. The germline V gene encodes CDR1 SGHVS and CDR2 FNYEAQ. J gave up 7 bases and V 0 bases, and 6 bases lay outside the gene matches. The CDR3 loop is CASSLAGGREEQYF. CDR3 DNA sequence: TGTGCCAGCAGCTTAGCGGGAGGGCGAGAGGAGCAGTACTTC.

V gene TRBV5-1 combines with J gene TRBJ1-2; 7 bases match TRBD1. The CDR3 is 15 amino acids. Germline lookup yields CDR1 SGHRS and CDR2 YFSETQ. The trim removed 5 bases at V and 5 bases at J, leaving 12 bases unmatched. The CDR3 DNA follows: TGCGCCAGCAGTAAAAGCCGACAGGGAGGTTATGGCTACACCTTC. Protein: CASSKSRQGGYGYTF. The full variable domain, in which reference TRBV5-1 and TRBJ1-2 provide the parts outside the CDR3, is KAGVTQTPRYLIKTRGQQVTLSCSPISGHRSVSWYQQTPGQGLQFLFEYFSETQRNKGNFPGRFSGRQFSNSRSEMNVSTLELGDSALYLCASSKSRQGGYGYTFGSGTRLTVV.

Details on this clonotype: A junction end diverges from the germline sequence, so it may reflect a read error. The chain has TRBV7-7 and TRBJ2-1, with 10 bases fitting TRBD2. CDR1 and CDR2 from the germline V gene are SSHAT and FNYEAQ (reference sequence). The CDR3 extends over 20 amino acids. This CDR3 is CASSPGVALAGRPSYNEQFF. The CDR3 DNA reads TGTGCTAGCAGTCCGGGGGTAGCACTAGCGGGACGGCCATCCTACAATGAGCAGTTCTTC.

This clonotype was detected a few times. The chain carries TRBV28 and TRBJ2-3; 16 bases line up with TRBD2. The V gene end was trimmed by 7 bases and the J gene end by 4 bases; junction bases not matched to a gene: 17. The CDR3 covers 20 residues. Per germline, CDR1 MDHEN and CDR2 SYDVKM. CDR3 coding DNA: TGTGCCAGCATTCCCGGTGGCGGGACTAGCGGGAGGGCCATCCCAGATACGCAGTATTTT. Translation gives CASIPGGGTSGRAIPDTQYF. Together with reference TRBV28 and TRBJ2-3, the CDR3 gives the full variable domain: DVKVTQSSRYLVKRTGEKVFLECVQDMDHENMFWYRQDPGLGLRLIYFSYDVKMKEKGDIPEGYSVSREKKERFSLILESASTNQTSMYLCASIPGGGTSGRAIPDTQYFGPGTRLTVL.

This chain connects TRBV7-9 to TRBJ2-7, with D possibly matching TRBD1 (5 bases). CDR3 size: 15 residues. V was clipped by 3 bases and J by 1 base, with 13 bases between them. Germline V gene data show CDR1 as SEHNR and CDR2 as FQNEAQ (reference sequence). The CDR3 DNA sequence: TGTGCCAGCAGCTTGGGGATCGACAGATCCTACGAGCAGTACTTC. The encoded protein is CASSLGIDRSYEQYF. The full variable domain, in which reference TRBV7-9 and TRBJ2-7 provide the parts outside the CDR3, is DTGVSQNPRHKITKRGQNVTFRCDPISEHNRLYWYRQTLGQGPEFLTYFQNEAQLEKSRLLSDRFSAERPKGSFSTLEIQRTEQGDSAMYLCASSLGIDRSYEQYFGPGTRLTVT.

The table lists this clonotype with a few counts. The chain employs TRBV12-3 or TRBV12-4 and TRBJ1-2; D is ambiguous. V lost 6 bases and J 8 bases, leaving 13 bases between the germline ends. The CDR3 extends over 12 amino acids. The CDR3 protein is CASRIGRWGYTF. The CDR3 nucleotides are TGTGCCAGCAGGATCGGACGGTGGGGCTACACCTTC.

This clonotype was observed a handful of times. The chain has TRBV29-1 and TRBJ2-7; possible D gene TRBD1, 6 bases. The CDR3 runs to 13 residues. Trimming cost V 6 bases and J 4 bases, with 16 bases left between them. The germline V gene encodes CDR1 SQVTM and CDR2 ANQGSEA. The CDR3 bases are TGCAGCGTCGAGACAGGCCCCGATTACGAGCAGTACTTC. This translates into CSVETGPDYEQYF.

The chain links TRBV13 to TRBJ2-3, with 9 bases fitting TRBD2. Germline V gene lookup returns CDR1 PRHDT and CDR2 FYEKMQ (reference sequence). Trimming cost V 3 bases and J 0 bases; bases outside gene matches: 10. The CDR3 sequence is 18 residues long. The CDR3 nucleotides are TGTGCCAGCAGCTTTGGAGCGGGGGGCCTCCTTAGCACAGATACGCAGTATTTT. Its translation is CASSFGAGGLLSTDTQYF.

This clonotype was seen more than once but under ten times. The V call is TRBV7-9, the J call TRBJ2-1; TRBD1 or TRBD2 may be the D gene (5 bases each). The CDR3 totals 13 residues. Germline values: CDR1 SEHNR, CDR2 FQNEAQ (reference sequence). Trimming cost V 1 base and J 5 bases, with 6 bases left between them. DNA for the CDR3: TGTGCCAGCAGCTTAGGGGGACACAATGAGCAGTTCTTC. Its translation is CASSLGGHNEQFF. Supplemented by reference TRBV7-9 and TRBJ2-1, the full variable domain reads DTGVSQNPRHKITKRGQNVTFRCDPISEHNRLYWYRQTLGQGPEFLTYFQNEAQLEKSRLLSDRFSAERPKGSFSTLEIQRTEQGDSAMYLCASSLGGHNEQFFGPGTRLTVL.

The chain uses TRBV6-2 or TRBV6-3 and TRBJ2-4; TRBD2 aligns across 9 bases. The V and J ends lost 6 bases and 8 bases, in that order; junction bases with no gene match: 5. Germline V lookup: CDR1 MNHEY, CDR2 SVGEGT. CDR3 size: 13 residues. The CDR3 DNA follows: TGTGCCAGCAGCGGGACTAGCCAAGACATTCAGTACTTC. Translated, it gives CASSGTSQDIQYF.

The gene calls are TRBV6-4 and TRBJ1-2, with unresolved D. CDR3 size: 15 residues. CDR1 and CDR2 from the germline V gene are MRHNA and SNTAGT. The ends were cut back, 1 base at V and 9 bases at J, with 18 bases in the middle. CDR3 sequence (DNA): TGTGCCAGCAGTGACTTAGCGGTTCCTTTACGAAGCTACACCTTC. It codes for CASSDLAVPLRSYTF.